These T cell receptor beta chains were read from a single sample in a study of OX40 agonist ivuxolimab in advanced cancers. TCRdb keeps only in-frame clones here, not all; method: immunoSEQ multiplex PCR. The sample shows about 70,000 clones, approximately 89% of them seen only once. The sample consisted of CD4+ or CD8+ T cells sorted from blood, taken in a trial of the OX40 agonist ivuxolimab. These receptors originate from an adult with an advanced solid tumor such as melanoma, head and neck, liver or kidney cancer. Each CDR3 is given with its conserved first and last residue. A D gene is named only where the DNA matches it firmly. Size is omitted from some rows. Given values are once, few, many or a class for expanded clones.

TRBJ2-3,.,TRBV28,TRBD2,CASSLIAASGGRGDTQYF,TGTGCCAGCAGTTTAATTGCGGCTAGCGGGGGCAGGGGAGATACGCAGTATTTT
TRBJ1-1,few,TRBV2,.,CANEGNTEAFF,TGTGCCAACGAGGGGAACACTGAAGCTTTCTTT
TRBJ1-6,medium-sized,TRBV10-3,.,CAISVRGSALHF,TGTGCCATCAGTGTAAGAGGTTCAGCCCTCCACTTT
TRBJ1-2,.,TRBV5-6,.,CASSRTAYGYTF,TGTGCCAGCAGCCGGACAGCGTATGGCTACACCTTC
TRBJ2-3,.,TRBV18,TRBD2,CASSPVEAGGLDTQYF,TGTGCCAGCTCACCAGTGGAAGCGGGGGGGCTGGATACGCAGTATTTT
TRBJ1-5,.,TRBV19,TRBD1,CASSPGTVYSNQPQHF,TGTGCCAGTAGCCCCGGGACAGTTTATAGCAATCAGCCCCAGCATTTT
TRBJ1-1,.,TRBV6-5,.,CATKSSGEAFF,TGTGCCACCAAGTCTTCTGGTGAAGCTTTCTTT
TRBJ1-5,.,TRBV4-2,.,CASSQGSGGEQPQHF,TGTGCCAGCAGCCAAGGCAGCGGGGGCGAACAGCCCCAGCATTTT
TRBJ2-1,.,TRBV11-3,.,CASSLGRYNEQFF,TGTGCCAGCAGCTTAGGGCGTTACAATGAGCAGTTCTTC
TRBJ2-2,.,TRBV19,.,CASKGTSYLFF,TGTGCCAGTAAGGGGACTTCCTACTTGTTTTTT
TRBJ2-3,.,TRBV5-1,.,CASSLDPENTQYF,TGCGCCAGCAGCTTGGACCCGGAAAATACGCAGTATTTT
TRBJ2-1,.,TRBV5-4,.,CASSYLDRYNEQFF,TGTGCCAGCAGCTACCTGGACAGATACAATGAGCAGTTCTTC
TRBJ1-2,.,TRBV7-9,TRBD1,CASSTGQGVGFGGYTF,TGTGCCAGCAGCACAGGACAGGGGGTGGGGTTTGGTGGCTACACCTTC
TRBJ1-1,.,TRBV7-9,.,CASSHDGEAFF,TGTGCCAGCAGCCATGACGGTGAAGCTTTCTTT
TRBJ1-1,.,TRBV6-6,.,CASSPSRGGTEAFF,TGTGCCAGCAGTCCTAGTAGGGGGGGCACTGAAGCTTTCTTT
TRBJ1-1,.,TRBV18,TRBD1,CASSPPGTAKTEAFF,TGTGCCAGCTCACCACCGGGGACAGCAAAGACTGAAGCTTTCTTT
TRBJ2-1,.,TRBV21-1,.,CASSKVVGVRFYNEQFF,TGTGCCAGCAGCAAAGTCGTAGGTGTCAGGTTCTACAATGAGCAGTTCTTC
TRBJ1-1,.,TRBV5-1,.,CASSMDGGTEAFF,TGCGCCAGCAGTATGGACGGGGGAACTGAAGCTTTCTTT
TRBJ1-1,once,TRBV5-4,TRBD1,CAIKEDRRNTEAFF,TGTGCCATCAAAGAGGACAGGAGGAACACTGAAGCTTTCTTT
TRBJ2-3,.,TRBV7-9,TRBD2,CASSSPPWTSGGITDTQYF,TGTGCCAGCAGCTCCCCCCCATGGACTAGCGGGGGAATCACAGATACGCAGTATTTT
TRBJ1-2,.,TRBV29-1,.,CSVVGGSGYTF,TGCAGCGTTGTAGGTGGGAGTGGCTACACCTTC
TRBJ2-5,.,TRBV10-3,.,CAISEGQGQETQYF,TGTGCCATCAGTGAAGGCCAAGGACAAGAGACCCAGTACTTC
TRBJ1-1,.,TRBV11-2,.,CASSPLGRGTEAFF,TGTGCCAGCAGCCCCTTGGGGCGGGGCACTGAAGCTTTCTTT
TRBJ2-7,.,TRBV7-2,TRBD2,CASSWGASGGTYEQYF,TGTGCCAGCAGCTGGGGTGCTAGCGGGGGAACCTACGAGCAGTACTTC
TRBJ2-3,.,TRBV2,TRBD2,CASSKPGLAGNGDTQYF,TGTGCCAGCAGTAAGCCGGGACTAGCGGGGAACGGGGATACGCAGTATTTT
TRBJ1-1,.,TRBV19,.,CASSTHRMNTEAFF,TGTGCCAGTAGTACACACAGGATGAACACTGAAGCTTTCTTT
TRBJ1-4,.,TRBV25-1,.,CASSDPDGLEKLFF,TGTGCCAGCAGTGATCCGGACGGGTTAGAAAAACTGTTTTTT
TRBJ2-7,.,TRBV7-2,.,CASSPLGAGPYEQYF,TGTGCCAGCAGCCCGCTGGGGGCCGGGCCCTACGAGCAGTACTTC
TRBJ1-6,.,TRBV6-5,TRBD1,CASREQGAYNSPLHF,TGTGCCAGCAGAGAACAGGGGGCTTATAATTCACCCCTCCACTTT
TRBJ2-5,.,TRBV11-2,TRBD2,CASSFGGARQETQYF,TGTGCCAGCAGCTTCGGGGGGGCCAGGCAAGAGACCCAGTACTTC
TRBJ2-1,.,TRBV20-1,TRBD1,CSAFGQGRFF,TGCAGTGCCTTTGGACAGGGTCGGTTCTTC
TRBJ2-1,.,TRBV19,TRBD2,CASSIDSGGYNEQFF,TGTGCCAGTAGTATAGATAGCGGGGGGTACAATGAGCAGTTCTTC
TRBJ2-5,.,TRBV5-1,TRBD2,CASSLIAGGPTETQYF,TGCGCCAGCAGCCTAATAGCGGGGGGGCCGACTGAGACCCAGTACTTC
TRBJ2-6,.,TRBV4-1,TRBD1,CASSQDFGQGTSGANVLTF,TGCGCCAGCAGCCAAGATTTTGGACAGGGAACTTCTGGGGCCAACGTCCTGACTTTC
TRBJ2-7,.,TRBV28,TRBD2,CASSEPSTGGKYEQYF,TGTGCCAGCAGTGAGCCCTCGACGGGGGGTAAATACGAGCAGTACTTC
TRBJ1-1,.,TRBV9,TRBD1,CASSVGPGGSEAFF,TGTGCCAGCAGCGTAGGGCCAGGGGGATCTGAAGCTTTCTTT
TRBJ2-7,.,TRBV19,TRBD1,CASSIEHRPGQNSYEQYF,TGTGCCAGTAGTATCGAGCATCGGCCGGGACAGAACTCCTACGAGCAGTACTTC
TRBJ1-4,.,TRBV15,TRBD1,CATSRGTTGVGEKLFF,TGTGCCACCAGCAGAGGAACGACAGGGGTTGGTGAAAAACTGTTTTTT
TRBJ2-1,.,TRBV2,TRBD1,CASSPDRGGYNEQFF,TGTGCCAGCAGTCCTGACAGGGGTGGGTACAATGAGCAGTTCTTC
TRBJ1-5,.,TRBV6-5,.,CASSAREGNQPQHF,TGTGCCAGCAGTGCCCGAGAGGGCAATCAGCCCCAGCATTTT
TRBJ1-2,.,TRBV12-5,.,CASGFDSYGYTF,TGTGCTAGTGGTTTCGACAGCTATGGCTACACCTTC
TRBJ1-2,.,TRBV6-6,TRBD1,CASSRGLGYGYTF,TGTGCCAGCAGCAGGGGGCTTGGCTATGGCTACACCTTC
TRBJ2-5,.,TRBV6-1,.,CASSVYGTQYF,TGTGCCAGCAGTGTTTATGGGACCCAGTACTTC
TRBJ2-5,.,TRBV5-8,TRBD2,CASNPRERGVGKTQYF,TGTGCCAGCAACCCCCGCGAGCGGGGGGTAGGAAAGACCCAGTACTTC
TRBJ2-2,.,TRBV7-9,.,CASSYSGELFF,TGTGCCAGCAGCTACAGCGGGGAGCTGTTTTTT
TRBJ1-4,.,TRBV2,.,CASRIGDEKLFF,TGTGCCAGCAGGATCGGAGATGAAAAACTGTTTTTT
TRBJ1-1,.,TRBV30,TRBD1,CAWSVRGTGEGTEAFF,TGTGCCTGGAGTGTACGGGGGACAGGGGAGGGGACTGAAGCTTTCTTT
TRBJ2-2,.,TRBV28,TRBD1,CASRSRTWTGTTGELFF,TGTGCCAGCAGATCGAGAACTTGGACAGGGACCACCGGGGAGCTGTTTTTT
TRBJ1-1,.,TRBV10-1,.,CASSVGRKNTEAFF,TGCGCCAGCAGTGTAGGACGGAAGAACACTGAAGCTTTCTTT
TRBJ2-7,.,TRBV9,TRBD1,CASSVAPDRVYEQYF,TGTGCCAGCAGCGTAGCCCCAGACAGGGTCTACGAGCAGTACTTC
TRBJ1-1,.,TRBV5-6,.,CASSLVRDTEAFF,TGTGCCAGCAGCTTGGTTAGGGACACTGAAGCTTTCTTT
TRBJ2-2,.,TRBV19,TRBD2,CASRPGLAGGRDTGELFF,TGTGCCAGTCGCCCGGGACTAGCGGGGGGCAGGGACACCGGGGAGCTGTTTTTT
TRBJ2-5,.,TRBV6-1,TRBD1,CASSVGQVGETQYF,TGTGCCAGCAGTGTCGGACAGGTCGGGGAGACCCAGTACTTC